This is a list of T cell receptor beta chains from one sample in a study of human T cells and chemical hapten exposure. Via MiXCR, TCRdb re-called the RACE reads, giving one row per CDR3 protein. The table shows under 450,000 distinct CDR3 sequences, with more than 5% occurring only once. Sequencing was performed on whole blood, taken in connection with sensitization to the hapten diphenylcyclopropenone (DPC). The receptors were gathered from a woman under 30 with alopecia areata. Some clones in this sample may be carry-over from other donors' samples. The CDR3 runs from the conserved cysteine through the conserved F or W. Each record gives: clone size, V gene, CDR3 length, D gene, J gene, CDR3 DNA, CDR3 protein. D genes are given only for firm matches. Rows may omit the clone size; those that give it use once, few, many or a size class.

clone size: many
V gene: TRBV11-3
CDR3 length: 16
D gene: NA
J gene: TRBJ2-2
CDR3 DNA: TGTGCCAGCAGCTTAGGATGGACAGCGAACACCGGGGAGCTGTTTTTT
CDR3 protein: CASSLGWTANTGELFF

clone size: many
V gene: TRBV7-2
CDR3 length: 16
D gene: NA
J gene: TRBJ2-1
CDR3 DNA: TGTGCCAGCAGCTTAGTAGGAGGGACCTCCTACAATGAGCAGTTCTTC
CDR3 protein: CASSLVGGTSYNEQFF

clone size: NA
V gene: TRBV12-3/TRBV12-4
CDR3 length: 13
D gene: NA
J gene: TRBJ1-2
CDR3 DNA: TGTGCCAGCAGTGAAAATGGGAACAATGGCTACACCTTC
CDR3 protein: CASSENGNNGYTF

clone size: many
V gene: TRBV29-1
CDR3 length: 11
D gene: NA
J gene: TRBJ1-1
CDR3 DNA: TGCAGCGTTTTTGTCTACAGGGACGCTTTCTTT
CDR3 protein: CSVFVYRDAFF

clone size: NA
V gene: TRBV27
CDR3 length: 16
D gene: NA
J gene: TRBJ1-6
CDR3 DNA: TGTGCCAGCAGCCTTTCTCCGAGCTCCTATAATTCACCCCTCCACTTT
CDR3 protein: CASSLSPSSYNSPLHF

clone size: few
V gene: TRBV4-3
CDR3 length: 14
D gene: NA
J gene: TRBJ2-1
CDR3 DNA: TGCGCCAGCAGCCAAGATGGAAGCGTCAATGAGCAGTTCTTC
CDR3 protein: CASSQDGSVNEQFF

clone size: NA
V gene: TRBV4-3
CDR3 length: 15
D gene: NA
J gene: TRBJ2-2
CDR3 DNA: TGCGCCAGCAGCCAAGATATTGGGCTGGGCGGGGAGCTGTTTTTT
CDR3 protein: CASSQDIGLGGELFF

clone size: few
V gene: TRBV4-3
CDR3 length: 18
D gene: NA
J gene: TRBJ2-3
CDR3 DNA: TGCGCCAGCAGCCAAGATTCGACAGCCCTCACTAGCACAGATACGCAGTATTTT
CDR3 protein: CASSQDSTALTSTDTQYF

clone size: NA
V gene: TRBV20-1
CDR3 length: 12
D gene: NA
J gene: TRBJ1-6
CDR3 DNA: TGCAGTGCTATCCAGGGTTCTAGCACCCTCCACTTT
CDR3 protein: CSAIQGSSTLHF

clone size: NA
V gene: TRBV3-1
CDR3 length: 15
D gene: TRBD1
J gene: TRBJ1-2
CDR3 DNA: TGTGCCAGCAGCCATCGCGGACAGGGCCTACAGCGTTGCACCTTC
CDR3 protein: CASSHRGQGLQRCTF

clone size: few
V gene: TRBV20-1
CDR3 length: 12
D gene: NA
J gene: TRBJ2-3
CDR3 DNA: TGCAGTGCTAGAGTTATTCCAGATACGCAGTATTTT
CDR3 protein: CSARVIPDTQYF

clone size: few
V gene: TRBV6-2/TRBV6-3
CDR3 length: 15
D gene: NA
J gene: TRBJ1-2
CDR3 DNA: TGTGCCAGCAGTTACCTTACATTACAAGACTATGGCTACACCTTC
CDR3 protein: CASSYLTLQDYGYTF